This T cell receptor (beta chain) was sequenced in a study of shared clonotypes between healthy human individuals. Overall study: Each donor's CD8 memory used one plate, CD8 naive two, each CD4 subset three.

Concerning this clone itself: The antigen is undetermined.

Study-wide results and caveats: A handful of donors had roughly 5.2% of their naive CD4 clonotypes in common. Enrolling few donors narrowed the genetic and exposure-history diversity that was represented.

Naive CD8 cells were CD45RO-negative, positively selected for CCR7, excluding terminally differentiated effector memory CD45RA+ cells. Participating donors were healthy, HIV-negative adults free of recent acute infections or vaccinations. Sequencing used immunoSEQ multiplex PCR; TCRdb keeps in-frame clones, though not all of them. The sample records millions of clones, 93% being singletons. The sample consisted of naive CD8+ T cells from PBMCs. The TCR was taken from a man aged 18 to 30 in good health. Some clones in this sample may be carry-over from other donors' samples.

CDR3 DNA sequence: TGTGCCAGCAGGAGATGGACAGGGTATAGTGAGACCCAGTACTTC. It is translated as CASRRWTGYSETQYF. The chain has TRBV6-1 and TRBJ2-5; 8 positions match TRBD1. The V gene end was trimmed by 6 bases and the J gene end by 5 bases; junction bases not matched to a gene: 11. This CDR3 is built from 15 residues. Germline CDR1 and CDR2: MNHNS and SASEGT.